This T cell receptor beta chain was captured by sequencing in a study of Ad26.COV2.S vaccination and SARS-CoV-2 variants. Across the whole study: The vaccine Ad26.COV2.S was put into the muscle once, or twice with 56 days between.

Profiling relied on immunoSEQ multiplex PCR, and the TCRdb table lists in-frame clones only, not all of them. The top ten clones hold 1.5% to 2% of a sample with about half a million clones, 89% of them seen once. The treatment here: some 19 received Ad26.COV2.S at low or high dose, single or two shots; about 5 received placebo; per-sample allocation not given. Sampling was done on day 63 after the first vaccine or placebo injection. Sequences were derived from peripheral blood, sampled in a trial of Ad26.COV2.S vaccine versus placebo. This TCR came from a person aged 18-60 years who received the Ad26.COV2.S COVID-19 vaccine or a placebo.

This chain's CDR3 is CASSYWDGGYKAKNIQYF. The CDR3 DNA sequence: TGTGCCAGCAGTTACTGGGACGGGGGGTATAAAGCCAAAAACATTCAGTACTTC. The gene calls are TRBV6-2 or TRBV6-3 and TRBJ2-4; 7 nucleotides align to TRBD2. The CDR3 is 18 residues long. Germline V gives CDR1 MNHEY, CDR2 SVGEGT. The V gene end was trimmed by 1 base and the J gene end by 0 bases; junction bases not matched to a gene: 9.